The 13 T cell receptor beta chains below come from one sample, sequenced in a study of neurological immune-mediated disorders. TCRdb re-analysed the 5' RACE reads in MiXCR, keeping a single row per CDR3 protein. The data show about 15,000 distinct CDR3 sequences, with about 3.6% seen just once and around 20% held by the top ten. Sequences were obtained from CD8+ T cells from blood. These receptors were collected from a woman in her forties in good health.

This clonotype was seen many times. This chain links TRBV27 with TRBJ1-6; TRBD1 might be the D (6 bases). CDR3 size: 16 residues. CDR1 MNHEY and CDR2 SMNVEV come from the germline V gene (reference sequence). Trimming left V 5 bases short and J 7 bases short, with 18 bases between. The CDR3 protein is CASSPPRGARNSPLHF. For the CDR3, the DNA is TGTGCCAGCAGTCCACCCCGGGGGGCCCGAAATTCACCCCTCCACTTT.

This clonotype was detected many times. The chain joins TRBV5-1 to TRBJ1-2; 8 bases are shared with TRBD1. CDR3 length: 15 amino acids. The germline V gene has CDR1 SGHRS and CDR2 YFSETQ. Trimming removed 0 bases from V and 2 bases from J; junction bases left unmatched: 3. In nucleotides, the CDR3 is TGCGCCAGCAGCTTGGCACAGGGGGTCAACTATGGCTACACCTTC. This gives the protein CASSLAQGVNYGYTF.

Sample share makes this clonotype medium-sized. The chain joins TRBV6-5 to TRBJ2-7; D might be TRBD1 (6 bases). Between the trimmed V and J ends, which lost 6 bases and 1 base, there was a span of 13 bases. Germline CDR1 and CDR2: MNHEY and SVGAGI. CDR3 length equals 14 residues. The CDR3 region has the DNA TGTGCCAGCAGAAGGGAAGGGGGTTCCTACGAGCAGTACTTC. This translates into CASRREGGSYEQYF.

This clonotype has a count of ten or more. The CDR3 is CASSSGSGTEAFF. In nucleotides, the CDR3 is TGCGCCAGCAGCTCAGGGAGCGGCACTGAAGCTTTCTTT. This chain links TRBV5-1 with TRBJ1-1; possible D gene TRBD1, 5 bases. Germline CDR1 and CDR2: SGHRS and YFSETQ. The V end lost 3 bases, the J end lost 4 bases, and 10 bases lay between the germline ends. The CDR3 spans 13 residues.

J is TRBJ2-1 and V is TRBV7-9; D perhaps matches TRBD1 (7 bases). CDR1 and CDR2 from the germline V gene are SEHNR and FQNEAQ (reference sequence). The CDR3 sequence is 16 residues long. Trimming shortened V by 2 bases and J by 3 bases, and 14 bases separated the two germline ends. The DNA of the CDR3 is TGTGCCAGCAGCTTATTCCAGGGGGGCCGCTACAATGAGCAGTTCTTC. This translates into CASSLFQGGRYNEQFF. Full variable domain (remainder filled in from reference TRBV7-9 and TRBJ2-1): DTGVSQNPRHKITKRGQNVTFRCDPISEHNRLYWYRQTLGQGPEFLTYFQNEAQLEKSRLLSDRFSAERPKGSFSTLEIQRTEQGDSAMYLCASSLFQGGRYNEQFFGPGTRLTVL.

This clonotype has ten or more counts. The chain employs TRBV20-1 and TRBJ2-4; 10 bases align to TRBD2. J lost 4 bases, V lost 1 base, and 10 bases had no gene match. The CDR3 has 17 residues. Per germline, CDR1 DFQATT and CDR2 SNEGSKA (reference sequence). CDR3 in DNA: TGCAGTGCTAGAGGGAGGACTAGCGGAGAGGTAAAAAACATTCAGTACTTC. Its translation: CSARGRTSGEVKNIQYF.

This clonotype has a count of ten or more. V gene TRBV29-1 combines with J gene TRBJ1-1, with TRBD1 matching over 7 bases. V gave up 7 bases and J gave up 12 bases; unmatched junction bases: 11. Germline CDR1 SQVTM, CDR2 ANQGSEA. This CDR3 comprises 11 residues. CDR3 DNA sequence: TGCAGCGCTCTTAAGACAGGGACATCTTTCTTT. Amino acid sequence: CSALKTGTSFF.

A word on this clonotype: This may come from a read error, since a much larger clone is one base off. This sequence joins TRBV20-1 and TRBJ2-7, with a weak D call TRBD2 (5 bases). Germline V CDR1 and CDR2: DFQATT, SNEGSKA (reference sequence). With 7 bases removed from V and 1 base from J, the gap between germline ends came to 14 bases. The CDR3 spans 13 residues. The CDR3 DNA reads as TGCAGTGTACGCGGGTGGGGTTCCTACGAGCAGTACTTC. Translating it yields CSVRGWGSYEQYF.

This clonotype has at least ten counts. The V gene is TRBV5-5, the J gene TRBJ1-2; 9 nucleotides align to TRBD1. The germline V gene encodes CDR1 SGHKS and CDR2 YYEKEE (reference sequence). J lost 1 base, V lost 4 bases, and 5 bases had no gene match. CDR3 length: 15 amino acids. The CDR3 region is CASSPGTGINYGYTF. The CDR3 DNA reads as TGTGCCAGCAGCCCGGGGACAGGGATTAACTATGGCTACACCTTC.

This clonotype has at least ten counts. J is TRBJ1-5 and V is TRBV7-2; D remains ambiguous. The CDR3 spans 15 residues. From germline, CDR1 is SGHTA and CDR2 FQGNSA. The V gene lost 3 bases and the J gene lost 0 bases, with 9 bases spanning the gap. CDR3 loop: CASSLTLNSNQPQHF. The CDR3 coding sequence is TGTGCCAGCAGCTTGACTCTTAATAGCAATCAGCCCCAGCATTTT. Based on the CDR3 plus reference TRBV7-2 and TRBJ1-5, the full variable domain is GAGVSQSPSNKVTEKGKDVELRCDPISGHTALYWYRQSLGQGLEFLIYFQGNSAPDKSGLPSDRFSAERTGGSVSTLTIQRTQQEDSAVYLCASSLTLNSNQPQHFGDGTRLSIL.

This clonotype was picked up many times. The genes are TRBV20-1 and TRBJ2-7; 10 bases map to TRBD2. Germline V gene data show CDR1 as DFQATT and CDR2 as SNEGSKA (reference sequence). CDR3 length: 15 residues. V was clipped by 0 bases and J by 4 bases; unmatched bases: 6. CDR3 DNA sequence: TGCAGTGCTAGAGATGGGTCTAGCGGGAGTTACGAGCAGTACTTC. Its protein product is CSARDGSSGSYEQYF.

At least ten counts were recorded for this clonotype. The rearrangement uses TRBV6-2 or TRBV6-3 and TRBJ2-7, with D possibly being TRBD1 or TRBD2 (5 bases each). The CDR3 sequence is 15 residues long. Trimming stripped 5 bases from V and 3 bases from J, with 17 bases between. Germline V gene data show CDR1 as MNHEY and CDR2 as SVGEGT. The CDR3 loop is CASSPTGTIHYEQYF. CDR3 coding DNA: TGTGCCAGCAGTCCGACCGGGACGATCCACTACGAGCAGTACTTC.

This clonotype has at least ten counts. The CDR3 bases are TGTGCCAGCTCGGGAACCGGGGAGCTGTTTTTT. Translating gives CASSGTGELFF. J is TRBJ2-2 and V is TRBV18; D not resolved. V dropped 6 bases and J dropped 5 bases, with 4 bases sitting between them. Germline V gives CDR1 KGHSH, CDR2 LQKENI. The CDR3 is made up of 11 amino acids.